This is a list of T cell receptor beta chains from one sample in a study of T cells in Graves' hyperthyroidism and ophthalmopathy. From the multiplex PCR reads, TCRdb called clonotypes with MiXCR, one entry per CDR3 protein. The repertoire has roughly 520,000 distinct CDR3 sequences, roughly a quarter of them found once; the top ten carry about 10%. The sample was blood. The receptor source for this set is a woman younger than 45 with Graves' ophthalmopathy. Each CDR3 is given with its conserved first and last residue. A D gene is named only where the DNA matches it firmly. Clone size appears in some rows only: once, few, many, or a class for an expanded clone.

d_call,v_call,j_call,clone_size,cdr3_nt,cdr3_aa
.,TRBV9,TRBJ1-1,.,TGTGCCAGCAGCGGAGCGGGGGGCACTGAAGCTTTCTTT,CASSGAGGTEAFF
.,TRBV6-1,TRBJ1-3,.,TGTGCCAGCAGTGAAGTCTGGACGGTTGGAAACACCATATATTTT,CASSEVWTVGNTIYF
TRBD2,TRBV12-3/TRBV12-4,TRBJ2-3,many,TGTGCCAGCAGTTTAGTTCCGGGACTAGCGGGGGTCCGCCCAAGGTTGGATACGCAGTATTTT,CASSLVPGLAGVRPRLDTQYF
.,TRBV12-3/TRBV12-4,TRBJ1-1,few,TGTGCCAGCACCACAAATACGGGGGTGGGAAGCACTGAAGCTTTCTTT,CASTTNTGVGSTEAFF
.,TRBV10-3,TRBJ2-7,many,TGTGCCATCAGTGAGTCAGTGGCGCGGGGGCCCTCCTACGAGCAGTACTTC,CAISESVARGPSYEQYF
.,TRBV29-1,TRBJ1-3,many,TGCAGCGTTACGTACCCACAGGGCTCTGGAAACACCATATATTTT,CSVTYPQGSGNTIYF
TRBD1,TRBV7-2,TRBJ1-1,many,TGTGCCAGCAGCCGGTACCGGGACAGGGAAGCTTTCTTT,CASSRYRDREAFF
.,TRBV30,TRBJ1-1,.,TGTGCCTGGGCCAGTGGCACTGAAGCTTTCTTT,CAWASGTEAFF
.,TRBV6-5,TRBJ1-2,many,TGTGCCAGCAGTTTAGACAGGATATACGGCTACACCTTC,CASSLDRIYGYTF
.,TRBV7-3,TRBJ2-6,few,TGTGCCAGCAGCTTATTAGCCTCTGGGGCCAACGTCCTGACTTTC,CASSLLASGANVLTF
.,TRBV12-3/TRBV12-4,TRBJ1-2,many,TGTGCCAGCAGTTTATTGTATGGCTACACCTTC,CASSLLYGYTF
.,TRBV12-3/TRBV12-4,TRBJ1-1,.,TGTGCCAGCAGTTTTGGTAGGGGGACCACTGAAGCTTTCTTT,CASSFGRGTTEAFF
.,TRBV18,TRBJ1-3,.,TGTGCCAGCTCTCCGAAAATGACAGCTCTCTCTGGAAACACCATATATTTT,CASSPKMTALSGNTIYF